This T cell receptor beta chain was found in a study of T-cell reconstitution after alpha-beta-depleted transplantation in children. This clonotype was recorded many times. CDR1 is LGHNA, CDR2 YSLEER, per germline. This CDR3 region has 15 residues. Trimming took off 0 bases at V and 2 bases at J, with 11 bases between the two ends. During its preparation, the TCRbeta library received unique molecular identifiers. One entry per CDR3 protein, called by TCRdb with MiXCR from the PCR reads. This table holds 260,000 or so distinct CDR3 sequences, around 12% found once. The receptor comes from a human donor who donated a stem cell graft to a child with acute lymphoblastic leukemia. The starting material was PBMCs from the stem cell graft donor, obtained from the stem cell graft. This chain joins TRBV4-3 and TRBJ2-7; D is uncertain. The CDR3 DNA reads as TGCGCCAGCAGCCAAGAAGGGTACTCTACCTACGAGCAGTACTTC. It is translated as CASSQEGYSTYEQYF.